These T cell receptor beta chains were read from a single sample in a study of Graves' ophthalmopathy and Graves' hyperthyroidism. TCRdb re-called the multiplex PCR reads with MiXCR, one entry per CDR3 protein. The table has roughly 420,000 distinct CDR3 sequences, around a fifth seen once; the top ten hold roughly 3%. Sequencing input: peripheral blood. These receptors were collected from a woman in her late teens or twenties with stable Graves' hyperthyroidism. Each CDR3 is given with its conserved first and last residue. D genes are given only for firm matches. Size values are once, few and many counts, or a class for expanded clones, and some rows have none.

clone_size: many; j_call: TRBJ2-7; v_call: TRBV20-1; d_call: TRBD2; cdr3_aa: CSAMRTSGSVFSYEQYF; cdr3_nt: TGCAGTGCGATGAGGACTAGCGGGAGCGTCTTCTCCTACGAGCAGTACTTC
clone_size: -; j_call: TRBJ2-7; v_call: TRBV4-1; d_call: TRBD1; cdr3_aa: CASSVRQGFSYEQYF; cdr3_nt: TGCGCCAGCAGCGTTCGACAGGGGTTCTCCTACGAGCAGTACTTC
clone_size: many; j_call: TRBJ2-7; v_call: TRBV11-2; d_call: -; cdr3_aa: CASSLVGSGYEQYF; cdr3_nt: TGTGCCAGCAGCTTAGTCGGGAGCGGCTACGAGCAGTACTTC
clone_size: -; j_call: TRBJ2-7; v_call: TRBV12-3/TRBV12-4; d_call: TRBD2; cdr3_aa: CASSLTLAGGEQYF; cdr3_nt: TGTGCCAGCAGTTTAACCCTAGCGGGGGGCGAGCAGTACTTC
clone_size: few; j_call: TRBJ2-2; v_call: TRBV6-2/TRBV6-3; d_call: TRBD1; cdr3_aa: CASSSPSTSRDRVMNTGELFF; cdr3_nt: TGTGCCAGCAGTTCCCCCTCTACATCCCGGGACAGGGTAATGAACACCGGGGAGCTGTTTTTT
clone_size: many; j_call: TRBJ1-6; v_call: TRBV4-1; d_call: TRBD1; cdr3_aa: CASKPTGGPNSPLHF; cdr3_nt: TGCGCCAGCAAACCTACAGGGGGCCCGAATTCACCCCTCCACTTT
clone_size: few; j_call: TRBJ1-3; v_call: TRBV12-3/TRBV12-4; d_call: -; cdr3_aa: CASTPRTTGSGNTIYF; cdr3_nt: TGTGCCAGCACCCCCCGGACCACCGGCTCTGGAAACACCATATATTTT
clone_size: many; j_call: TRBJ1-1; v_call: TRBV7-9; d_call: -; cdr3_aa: CASSLGGSPEAFF; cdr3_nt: TGTGCCAGCAGCCTAGGAGGGAGCCCTGAAGCTTTCTTT
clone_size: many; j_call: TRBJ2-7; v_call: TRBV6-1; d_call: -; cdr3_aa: CASRAPGDYEQYF; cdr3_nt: TGTGCCAGCAGGGCCCCCGGGGACTACGAGCAGTACTTC
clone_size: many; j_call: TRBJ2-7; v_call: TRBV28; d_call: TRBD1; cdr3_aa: CASSLGGQGWEQYF; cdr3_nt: TGTGCCAGCAGTTTAGGGGGACAGGGTTGGGAGCAGTACTTC
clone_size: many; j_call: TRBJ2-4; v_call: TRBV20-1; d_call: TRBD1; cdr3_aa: CSANTADRGHTLAKNIQYF; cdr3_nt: TGCAGTGCAAACACCGCCGACAGGGGTCATACCTTAGCCAAAAACATTCAGTACTTC
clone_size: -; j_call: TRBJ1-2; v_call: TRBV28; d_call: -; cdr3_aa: CASRTPRRTASGYTF; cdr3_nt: TGTGCCAGCAGGACCCCCCGGCGTACCGCCTCTGGCTACACCTTC
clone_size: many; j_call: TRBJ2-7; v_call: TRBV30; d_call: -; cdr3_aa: CAWSEGPNYEQYF; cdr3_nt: TGTGCCTGGAGTGAAGGGCCGAACTACGAGCAGTACTTC
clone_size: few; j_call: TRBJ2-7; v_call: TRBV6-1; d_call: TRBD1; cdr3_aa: CASSPGTGDIYEQYF; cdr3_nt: TGTGCCAGCAGCCCCGGGACAGGGGACATCTACGAGCAGTACTTC
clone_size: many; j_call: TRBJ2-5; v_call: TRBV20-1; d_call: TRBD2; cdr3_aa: CSAAGLAGKTQYF; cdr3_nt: TGCAGTGCTGCCGGACTAGCGGGGAAGACCCAGTACTTC
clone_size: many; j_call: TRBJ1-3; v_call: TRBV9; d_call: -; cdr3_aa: CASSVDGIGGNTIYF; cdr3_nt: TGTGCCAGCAGCGTAGACGGAATTGGGGGGAACACCATATATTTT
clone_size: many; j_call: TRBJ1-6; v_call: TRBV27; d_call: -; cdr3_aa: CASSWRQASNSPLHF; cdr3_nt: TGTGCCAGCAGTTGGAGACAGGCCTCTAATTCACCCCTCCACTTT